The next 23 T cell receptor beta chains were all read from a single sample in a study of response to subunit inactivated influenza vaccine. TCRdb reanalysed the RT-PCR reads using MiXCR and keeps one entry per CDR3 protein. The table has roughly 650,000 distinct CDR3 sequences, about 14% seen once. The material was PBMCs from blood, obtained roughly 2 weeks before vaccination. The receptor set was obtained from a man in his fifties or sixties who received an inactivated influenza vaccine.

The rearrangement links TRBV12-3 or TRBV12-4 to TRBJ2-7, with D tentatively TRBD2 (6 bases). V dropped 5 bases and J dropped 2 bases, with 13 bases sitting between them. The CDR3 has 14 amino acids. CDR3 bases: TGTGCCAGCAGTGGAGTGGCGGGGCCCTACGAGCAGTACTTC. Translation gives CASSGVAGPYEQYF.

The chain links TRBV6-1 to TRBJ2-5; unclear D gene. Per germline, CDR1 MNHNS and CDR2 SASEGT. This CDR3 is 14 amino acids long. V shed 4 bases and J shed 4 bases, with 13 bases lying between them. CDR3 in DNA: TGTGCCAGCAGTGTACCCCCCGTGAGAGAGACCCAGTACTTC. Residues: CASSVPPVRETQYF.

This chain links TRBV30 with TRBJ2-7; 9 nucleotides line up with TRBD1. V lost 3 bases and J lost 9; bases outside the gene matches: 15. CDR3 length: 15 amino acids. Germline V CDR1 and CDR2: GTSNPN, SVGIG (reference sequence). Written as DNA, the CDR3 is TGTGCCTGGAGGCCTCCGGGGGACAGGGATTTTCGGCAGTACTTC. This codes for CAWRPPGDRDFRQYF.

Only a few counts were recorded for this clonotype. The J gene is TRBJ1-2, the V gene TRBV5-1; TRBD1 matches 8 bases. Looked up from germline, CDR1 is SGHRS and CDR2 is YFSETQ. This CDR3 has 15 residues. With V trimmed by 4 bases and J by 7 bases, 12 bases remained unmatched. The CDR3, as DNA: TGCGCCAGCAGCCTTACGACAGGGGCCACTATTGGCTACACCTTC. Translated: CASSLTTGATIGYTF.

The V call is TRBV7-2, the J call TRBJ2-5; 7 bases align to TRBD2. Trimming took 3 bases from V and 7 from J; bases not matched to a gene: 5. CDR1 is SGHTA and CDR2 is FQGNSA in the germline V gene. The CDR3 spans 13 residues. The CDR3 DNA follows: TGTGCCAGCAGCTTGGGGACTACAGTGACCCAGTACTTC. Its translation is CASSLGTTVTQYF.

This clonotype turned up a few times. V and J are TRBV20-1 and TRBJ2-1; 8 bases align to TRBD2. Trimming removed 3 bases from V and 8 bases from J; junction bases left unmatched: 12. Germline CDR1 reads DFQATT; CDR2 reads SNEGSKA (reference sequence). This CDR3 region has 15 residues. The CDR3 DNA sequence: TGCAGTGCTAGGGGGACTAGAGGGGATTTTGATGAGCAGTTCTTC. Amino acid sequence: CSARGTRGDFDEQFF.

V and J are TRBV6-2 or TRBV6-3 and TRBJ1-2; TRBD1 is a possible D gene (5 bases). The germline V and J ends were trimmed by 6 bases and 7 bases, with 12 bases remaining between them. CDR1 is MNHEY and CDR2 is SVGEGT in the germline V gene. This CDR3 region has 12 residues. As DNA, the CDR3 is TGTGCCAGCAGACTGGAGGGGCCTGGCTACACCTTC. It translates to CASRLEGPGYTF.

The sample holds many counts of this clonotype. V is TRBV2 and J is TRBJ2-1; D gene uncertain. The germline V gene has CDR1 SNHLY and CDR2 FYNNEI. V was clipped by 0 bases and J by 0 bases, with 9 bases between them. The CDR3 consists of 16 residues. In nucleotides, the CDR3 is TGTGCCAGCAGTGAAGCGCGCGCGGTCTCCTACAATGAGCAGTTCTTC. It yields the protein CASSEARAVSYNEQFF. Looking up the rest from reference TRBV2 and TRBJ2-1 gives the full variable domain: EPEVTQTPSHQVTQMGQEVILRCVPISNHLYFYWYRQILGQKVEFLVSFYNNEISEKSEIFDDQFSVERPDGSNFTLKIRSTKLEDSAMYFCASSEARAVSYNEQFFGPGTRLTVL.

This clonotype was detected only a few times. This may come from a read error, since a much larger clone is one base off. The chain couples TRBV20-1 to TRBJ1-1; a possible D gene is TRBD1 (5 bases). Germline loops: CDR1 DFQATT, CDR2 SNEGSKA (reference sequence). With 6 bases removed from V and 12 bases from J, the gap between germline ends came to 14 bases. The CDR3 sequence is 10 residues long. The CDR3 is CSASGLGPFF. The DNA for the CDR3 is TGCAGTGCGTCGGGATTGGGACCTTTCTTT.

The table lists this clonotype with a few counts. The chain has TRBV12-3 or TRBV12-4 and TRBJ2-3; D may be TRBD2 (6 bases). The CDR3 runs 16 residues. The germline V and J ends were trimmed by 6 bases and 8 bases, with 24 bases remaining between them. CDR3 residues: CASSFRRGGEWVTQYF. CDR3 DNA sequence: TGTGCCAGCAGCTTTCGTAGGGGCGGGGAATGGGTTACGCAGTATTTT.

This chain connects TRBV12-3 or TRBV12-4 to TRBJ1-5; perhaps TRBD1 as D (5 bases). V was trimmed by 8 bases and J by 4 bases, leaving 9 bases between them. There are 12 residues in the CDR3. CDR3 sequence reads: CASGSGNQPQHF. DNA of the CDR3: TGTGCCAGCGGTTCAGGGAATCAGCCCCAGCATTTT.

This clonotype was detected ten times or more. V usage is TRBV10-3 and J usage is TRBJ1-2; D is unclear. The CDR3 loop spans 14 amino acids. From germline, CDR1 is ENHRY and CDR2 SYGVKD. V was cut by 5 bases and J by 4 bases, with 14 bases left in between. Here the CDR3 DNA reads TGTGCCATCAGTATAAGATCAGAGGGCTATGGCTACACCTTC. Amino acid sequence: CAISIRSEGYGYTF.

The chain carries TRBV7-2 and TRBJ1-2, with D hard to call. V lost 1 base to trimming and J lost 8 bases, with 11 bases between them. The CDR3 loop spans 13 amino acids. Germline values: CDR1 SGHTA, CDR2 FQGNSA. The DNA for the CDR3 is TGTGCCAGCAGCTTAGAGGCAGGCGGGGGCTACACCTTC. This sequence encodes CASSLEAGGGYTF.

This clonotype was detected many times. Sequence at one end of the junction differs from germline and may be a read error. V usage is TRBV5-1 and J usage is TRBJ2-3; 12 bases are a match to TRBD2. The germline CDR1 and CDR2 sequences are SGHRS and YFSETQ. The CDR3 contains 16 residues. This CDR3 is CASSLRTSGGTDTQYF. The CDR3 nucleotides are TGTGCCAGCAGCCTTAGGACTAGCGGGGGCACAGATACGCAGTATTTT.

V gene TRBV7-9 combines with J gene TRBJ1-1, with D hard to call. The CDR3 totals 15 residues. Trimming removed 2 bases at V and 0 bases at J, with 10 bases between. The germline V gene has CDR1 SEHNR and CDR2 FQNEAQ (reference sequence). For the CDR3, the DNA is TGTGCCAGCAGCTTATGGCAACTGATGAACACTGAAGCTTTCTTT. As protein: CASSLWQLMNTEAFF.

Only a few counts were recorded for this clonotype. The chain uses TRBV7-2 and TRBJ2-7, with D possibly being TRBD2 (5 bases). The germline gives CDR1 SGHTA, CDR2 FQGNSA. The CDR3 consists of 12 residues. V gave up 5 bases and J gave up 10 bases, with 15 bases separating them. The CDR3 sequence is CASSTTRKNQYF. For the CDR3, the DNA is TGTGCCAGCAGCACTACTAGGAAAAATCAGTACTTC.

V usage is TRBV20-1 and J usage is TRBJ2-3; D gene ambiguous. Germline lookup yields CDR1 DFQATT and CDR2 SNEGSKA (reference sequence). V lost 6 bases, J lost 5 bases, and 12 bases lay in between. The length of the CDR3 is 12 residues. DNA for the CDR3: TGCAGTGCCCCGCCGCGTGAAGATACGCAGTATTTT. Its protein is CSAPPREDTQYF.

V and J are TRBV7-2 and TRBJ2-3; 7 nucleotides align to TRBD2. Trimming cost V 1 base and J 3 bases; bases outside gene matches: 7. CDR1 and CDR2 (germline): SGHTA, FQGNSA. The CDR3 contains 16 residues. The chain's CDR3 is CASSLGAGGRTDTQYF. The CDR3 nucleotides read TGTGCCAGCAGCTTAGGGGCCGGGGGGAGAACAGATACGCAGTATTTT. Combining the CDR3 with reference TRBV7-2 and TRBJ2-3 gives the whole variable domain GAGVSQSPSNKVTEKGKDVELRCDPISGHTALYWYRQSLGQGLEFLIYFQGNSAPDKSGLPSDRFSAERTGGSVSTLTIQRTQQEDSAVYLCASSLGAGGRTDTQYFGPGTRLTVL.

In its sample, this clonotype was seen once. The chain employs TRBV7-6 and TRBJ1-4; TRBD1 matches 7 bases. The CDR3 consists of 14 residues. V lost 5 bases to trimming and J lost 7 bases; unmatched junction nucleotides: 7. Germline V CDR1 and CDR2: SGHVS, FNYEAQ. The CDR3: CASSRGTEFEKLFF. CDR3 nucleotide sequence: TGTGCCAGCAGCCGCGGGACAGAGTTTGAAAAACTGTTTTTT.

This clonotype showed up just a few times. The V call is TRBV5-1, the J call TRBJ2-1; 13 bases are shared with TRBD2. Germline CDR1 and CDR2: SGHRS and YFSETQ. The CDR3 runs to 14 residues. Trimming removed 4 bases from V and 6 bases from J; junction bases left unmatched: 1. The CDR3 bases are TGCGCCAGCAGCACTAGCGGGGGGGCCAATGAGCAGTTCTTC. Protein sequence: CASSTSGGANEQFF. The full variable domain, completed using reference TRBV5-1 and TRBJ2-1, is KAGVTQTPRYLIKTRGQQVTLSCSPISGHRSVSWYQQTPGQGLQFLFEYFSETQRNKGNFPGRFSGRQFSNSRSEMNVSTLELGDSALYLCASSTSGGANEQFFGPGTRLTVL.

The rearrangement uses TRBV6-5 and TRBJ1-5; the D gene is possibly TRBD1 (6 bases). Trimming stripped 2 bases from V and 0 bases from J, with 11 bases between. Germline loops: CDR1 MNHEY, CDR2 SVGAGI. There are 16 residues in the CDR3. CDR3 sequence (DNA): TGTGCCAGCAGTTACCTGGGGGCAATTAGCAATCAGCCCCAGCATTTT. Protein: CASSYLGAISNQPQHF.

This clonotype was counted ten times or more. CDR3 region: CASLTGGANYGYTF. The DNA for the CDR3 is TGTGCCAGCTTGACAGGGGGCGCCAACTATGGCTACACCTTC. The gene calls are TRBV6-1 and TRBJ1-2; 10 nucleotides align to TRBD1. This CDR3 is built from 14 residues. Germline V gene lookup returns CDR1 MNHNS and CDR2 SASEGT. Trimming at V came to 8 bases and at J to 2 bases, leaving 5 bases not matched to a gene.

The chain uses TRBV18 and TRBJ2-4; 8 bases agree with TRBD2. Germline V CDR1 and CDR2: KGHSH, LQKENI. This CDR3 is 12 amino acids long. V shed 3 bases and J 15 bases; nucleotides not matched to a gene: 7. The CDR3 DNA is TGTGCCAGCTCACCGGGACTAGTGCCGCCGTACTTC. Protein sequence: CASSPGLVPPYF.